These 28 T cell receptor beta chains share one sample of origin, sequenced in a study of T-cell memory formation after mild COVID-19 (dated by TCRdb to about 2021). Library construction relied on 5' RACE. The instrument was an Illumina NovaSeq 6000. TCRdb itself trimmed the public reads at Q25 with fastp, ran MiXCR and retained productive beta chains. Rows with a matching CDR3 protein are joined into one entry that keeps the most common DNA and genes. The sample table shows about 540,000 distinct CDR3 sequences, and around 20% are seen once. The top ten hold approximately 12% of the sample. The sequencing sample was made of PBMCs or a T cell subset sorted from them (not recorded which). These receptors originate from an adult woman who had mild COVID-19 (a few samples of this study predate the infection). The sample titles of this study are shuffled in the database, so cell type and time point are left out; the donor was told from shared clones.

The chain couples TRBV5-1 to TRBJ1-3; D is unclear. V gave up 1 base and J gave up 4 bases, with 21 bases separating them. The CDR3 extends over 18 amino acids. CDR1 is SGHRS, CDR2 YFSETQ, per germline. The CDR3 DNA is TGCGCCAGCAGCTTGTACATGGAGGGCCTTTCTGCCGGAAACACCATATATTTT. It codes for CASSLYMEGLSAGNTIYF.

The chain carries TRBV6-2 or TRBV6-3 and TRBJ2-7, with 13 bases matching TRBD2. There are 19 residues in the CDR3. With 7 bases clipped from V and 3 bases from J, the junction kept 18 bases outside the gene matches. Germline assignment: CDR1 MNHEY and CDR2 SVGEGT. CDR3 nucleotide sequence: TGTGCCAGCACCGAAGGACTAGCGGGAGTTTCGGGTGTTTTCTACGAGCAGTACTTC. Protein product: CASTEGLAGVSGVFYEQYF.

This clonotype was picked up a small number of times. The CDR3 coding sequence is TGTGCCAGCAGCATCAGGGGGGAATTGAACACCATATATTTT. Translation gives CASSIRGELNTIYF. This chain joins TRBV7-2 and TRBJ1-3, with TRBD1 identical over 7 bases. Germline loops: CDR1 SGHTA, CDR2 FQGNSA. The CDR3 is 14 amino acids. V shed 5 bases, J shed 7 bases, and the junction held 8 bases outside the gene matches.

The chain recombines TRBV6-1 with TRBJ1-6, with a weak D call TRBD1 (5 bases). V was pared by 6 bases and J by 7 bases, with 10 bases between. This CDR3 has 13 amino acids. Germline V gene sequence: CDR1 MNHNS, CDR2 SASEGT. In DNA, the CDR3 is TGTGCCAGCAGCGAACGGGGGAATTCACCCCTCCACTTT. The encoded protein is CASSERGNSPLHF.

This clonotype was seen repeatedly, ten times or more. This chain uses TRBV6-2 or TRBV6-3 with TRBJ2-5; D is undetermined. Trimming stripped 2 bases from V and 5 bases from J, with 6 bases between. CDR1 MNHEY and CDR2 SVGEGT come from the germline V gene. The length of the CDR3 is 12 residues. CDR3 loop: CASSYPFETQYF. The CDR3 DNA sequence: TGTGCCAGCAGTTACCCATTCGAGACCCAGTACTTC.

This clonotype appeared a single time. This rearrangement joins TRBV12-3 or TRBV12-4 to TRBJ1-4, with D possibly TRBD1 on 5 matching bases. CDR3 length: 14 residues. V was cut by 4 bases and J by 5 bases, with 11 bases left in between. CDR3 region: CASSWQGENEKLFF. CDR3 sequence (DNA): TGTGCCAGCAGTTGGCAGGGAGAAAATGAAAAACTGTTTTTT.

In this sample, this clonotype turned up a few times. This sequence joins TRBV15 and TRBJ2-1; D may be TRBD2 (6 bases). The CDR3 runs to 15 residues. Looked up from germline, CDR1 is LNHNV and CDR2 is YYDKDF (reference sequence). Trimming stripped 0 bases from V and 6 bases from J, with 12 bases between. The CDR3 coding sequence is TGTGCCACCAGCAGAGAGCGTGGAGGGTCCAATGAGCAGTTCTTC. Translation gives CATSRERGGSNEQFF.

This clonotype has a handful of counts. The chain couples TRBV27 to TRBJ2-5; 7 bases line up with TRBD2. The length of the CDR3 is 17 residues. Per germline, CDR1 MNHEY and CDR2 SMNVEV (reference sequence). Trimming removed 3 bases from V and 4 bases from J; junction bases left unmatched: 14. CDR3 in DNA: TGTGCCAGCAGTTTGGGGGGGTTGACTAGGATTGGAGAGACCCAGTACTTC. Translation gives CASSLGGLTRIGETQYF.

This clonotype was picked up many times. V usage is TRBV9 and J usage is TRBJ2-7; D call uncertain. Germline CDR1 reads SGDLS; CDR2 reads YYNGEE. V dropped 0 bases and J dropped 1 base, with 5 bases sitting between them. The CDR3 is 13 amino acids. In DNA form, the CDR3 reads TGTGCCAGCAGCGTAGGCACATCCTACGAGCAGTACTTC. Protein product: CASSVGTSYEQYF. The full variable domain, completed using reference TRBV9 and TRBJ2-7, is DSGVTQTPKHLITATGQRVTLRCSPRSGDLSVYWYQQSLDQGLQFLIQYYNGEERAKGNILERFSAQQFPDLHSELNLSSLELGDSALYFCASSVGTSYEQYFGPGTRLTVT.

This clonotype was seen more than once but under ten times. V usage is TRBV10-3 and J usage is TRBJ1-1; D is unresolved. From germline, CDR1 is ENHRY and CDR2 SYGVKD. The germline V and J ends were trimmed by 0 bases and 1 base, with 12 bases remaining between them. The CDR3 has 16 residues. The CDR3 coding sequence is TGTGCCATCAGTGAGTCGTCAGGCAGCCCGAACACTGAAGCTTTCTTT. This sequence encodes CAISESSGSPNTEAFF.

This clonotype was recorded at least ten times. The rearrangement joins TRBV5-1 to TRBJ1-4; D gene ambiguous. Trimming took off 3 bases at V and 5 bases at J, with 17 bases between the two ends. Germline V gives CDR1 SGHRS, CDR2 YFSETQ. The CDR3 spans 16 residues. The DNA of the CDR3 is TGCGCCAGCAGCTCTTCCTGGGAAGGGAGCAATGAAAAACTGTTTTTT. Encoded protein: CASSSSWEGSNEKLFF.

The chain recombines TRBV11-2 with TRBJ1-1; D perhaps matches TRBD1 (5 bases). Germline CDR1 SGHAT, CDR2 FQNNGV. This CDR3 region has 13 residues. V was pared by 6 bases and J by 8 bases, with 16 bases between. The CDR3 region is CASRSPGRLEAFF. The CDR3 coding sequence is TGTGCCAGCAGATCTCCGGGACGGCTAGAAGCTTTCTTT.

The chain recombines TRBV5-1 with TRBJ1-1; 10 bases fit TRBD1. J lost 8 bases, V lost 2 bases, and 3 bases had no gene match. The CDR3 length is 13 residues. Looked up from germline, CDR1 is SGHRS and CDR2 is YFSETQ. The CDR3 coding sequence is TGCGCCAGCAGCTTCGGACAGGGGGTCGAAGCTTTCTTT. Its translation: CASSFGQGVEAFF.

This clonotype occurred a few times. The chain is built from TRBV24-1 and TRBJ2-1, with D unresolved. V lost 3 bases and J 7 bases, leaving 9 bases between the germline ends. The germline gives CDR1 KGHDR, CDR2 SFDVKD. This CDR3 comprises 13 residues. CDR3 in amino acids: CATSDPHDNEQFF. The CDR3 region has the DNA TGTGCCACCAGTGATCCCCACGATAATGAGCAGTTCTTC.

Only a few counts were recorded for this clonotype. The genes are TRBV20-1 and TRBJ1-5, with D possibly matching TRBD1 (5 bases). V gave up 3 bases and J gave up 6 bases, with 15 bases separating them. Germline loops: CDR1 DFQATT, CDR2 SNEGSKA (reference sequence). The CDR3 contains 14 residues. CDR3: CSASNLRGGQPQHF. CDR3 DNA: TGCAGTGCTAGTAACTTAAGGGGCGGTCAGCCCCAGCATTTT.

The chain joins TRBV7-2 to TRBJ2-1, with TRBD2 as a possible D gene (6 bases). Germline V gives CDR1 SGHTA, CDR2 FQGNSA. V was clipped by 1 base and J by 9 bases, with 16 bases between them. The CDR3 is 15 residues long. Written as DNA, the CDR3 is TGTGCCAGCAGCTTAGAATCGAGCGGGCCCCTTGAGCAGTTCTTC. Translated: CASSLESSGPLEQFF.

V gene TRBV5-1 combines with J gene TRBJ1-1; weak D call: TRBD1 (6 bases). Germline V gives CDR1 SGHRS, CDR2 YFSETQ. CDR3 length equals 14 residues. V shed 6 bases and J shed 4 bases, with 16 bases lying between them. CDR3 DNA sequence: TGCGCCAGCACTTGGGGGCGGGTTGGCACTGAAGCTTTCTTT. The encoded protein is CASTWGRVGTEAFF.

The V and J genes are TRBV2 and TRBJ2-7; 14 bases align to TRBD2. V was clipped by 11 bases and J by 6 bases; unmatched bases: 15. The CDR3 covers 16 residues. CDR1 is SNHLY and CDR2 is FYNNEI in the germline V gene. CDR3 loop: CAGGPTGGTSGSEQYF. The CDR3 region has the DNA TGTGCCGGGGGACCGACGGGAGGGACTAGCGGGAGCGAGCAGTACTTC.

A few counts support this clonotype. The rearrangement links TRBV29-1 to TRBJ2-2; D is ambiguous. The CDR3 spans 11 residues. The germline gives CDR1 SQVTM, CDR2 ANQGSEA. V was trimmed by 6 bases and J by 7 bases, leaving 9 bases between them. The CDR3 spells CSVERNGELFF. DNA for the CDR3: TGCAGCGTGGAAAGGAACGGGGAGCTGTTTTTT.

This chain joins TRBV6-6 and TRBJ1-5, with D possibly being TRBD1 (5 bases). Germline CDR1 reads MNHNY; CDR2 reads SVGAGI (reference sequence). The CDR3 extends over 14 amino acids. The germline V and J ends were trimmed by 2 bases and 4 bases, with 9 bases remaining between them. DNA for the CDR3: TGTGCCAGCAGTTACGGCAGGGATAATCAGCCCCAGCATTTT. It specifies CASSYGRDNQPQHF.

In this sample, this clonotype turned up a few times. The chain uses TRBV29-1 and TRBJ1-1; D unclear. Trimming took 8 bases from V and 2 from J, leaving 9 bases between them. The CDR3 has 11 amino acids. The V gene's germline CDR1 is SQVTM and CDR2 ANQGSEA. The CDR3 loop is CSTWGNTEAFF. The CDR3 DNA reads as TGCAGCACTTGGGGAAACACTGAAGCTTTCTTT.

Many counts were recorded for this clonotype. The chain employs TRBV7-9 and TRBJ2-2; D is ambiguous. V gave up 2 bases and J gave up 1 base, with 5 bases separating them. In germline, CDR1 is SEHNR, CDR2 FQNEAQ (reference sequence). This CDR3 contains 14 residues. CDR3 sequence reads: CASSLRQNTGELFF. The CDR3 nucleotides read TGTGCCAGCAGCTTAAGACAGAACACCGGGGAGCTGTTTTTT.

This chain joins TRBV7-2 and TRBJ2-1; D uncertain. The CDR3 runs to 15 residues. V lost 3 bases and J lost 0, with 9 bases in between. From germline, CDR1 is SGHTA and CDR2 FQGNSA. CDR3 sequence (DNA): TGTGCCAGCAGCTTTTCGGAAGCCTCCTACAATGAGCAGTTCTTC. Translating gives CASSFSEASYNEQFF. The full variable domain, its missing parts supplied by reference TRBV7-2 and TRBJ2-1, is GAGVSQSPSNKVTEKGKDVELRCDPISGHTALYWYRQSLGQGLEFLIYFQGNSAPDKSGLPSDRFSAERTGGSVSTLTIQRTQQEDSAVYLCASSFSEASYNEQFFGPGTRLTVL.

This clonotype was counted only a few times. The chain is built from TRBV5-1 and TRBJ2-3, with TRBD2 matching 12 bases. The ends lost 2 bases at V and 2 bases at J; junction bases unmatched: 3. The germline V gene encodes CDR1 SGHRS and CDR2 YFSETQ. The CDR3 totals 16 residues. CDR3 in amino acids: CASSFLAGGITDTQYF. In nucleotides, the CDR3 is TGCGCCAGCAGCTTCCTAGCGGGGGGGATCACAGATACGCAGTATTTT.

V is TRBV5-6 and J is TRBJ2-1; no clear D gene. Germline-derived CDR1 and CDR2 are SGHDT and YYEEEE. Deletions cut 0 bases from V and 10 bases from J, with 8 bases between. This CDR3 region has 12 residues. The CDR3 nucleotides are TGTGCCAGCAGCTTGGCGGCTATAGAGCAGTTCTTC. This translates into CASSLAAIEQFF.

This clonotype showed up many times. The rearrangement links TRBV12-3 or TRBV12-4 to TRBJ2-3; 9 nucleotides agree with TRBD2. V trimming: 5 bases; J trimming: 4 bases; junction bases outside the gene matches: 10. The CDR3 is 16 amino acids. The CDR3: CASSTPGLAFPDTQYF. The CDR3 DNA reads as TGTGCCAGCAGTACCCCGGGACTAGCCTTCCCAGATACGCAGTATTTT.

This clonotype was seen many times. At one of its ends the junction is not consistent with the germline gene, which may arise from a read error. The chain is built from TRBV7-2 and TRBJ1-5, with 9 bases lining up with TRBD1. CDR1 and CDR2 (germline): SGHTA, FQGNSA. There are 15 residues in the CDR3. The CDR3 protein is CASSLTGGSNQPQHF. In nucleotides, the CDR3 is TGCGCCAGCAGCTTGACAGGGGGTAGCAATCAGCCCCAGCATTTT.

This clonotype was seen at least ten times. The chain couples TRBV7-2 to TRBJ2-7, with 9 bases matching TRBD2. The V gene's germline CDR1 is SGHTA and CDR2 FQGNSA. The CDR3 is made up of 15 amino acids. V lost 6 bases to trimming and J lost 6 bases; unmatched junction nucleotides: 12. As DNA, the CDR3 is TGTGCCAGCAGGTTCGCAACCGGGACTAGCAGCGAGCAGTACTTC. It is translated as CASRFATGTSSEQYF.